These 25 T cell receptor beta chains came from one sample sequenced in a study of T-cell reconstitution after alpha-beta-depleted transplantation in children. Preparation of the TCRbeta library was carried out with unique molecular identifiers. Each CDR3 protein gets one entry after TCRdb re-called the PCR reads with MiXCR. In the table there are roughly 220,000 distinct CDR3 sequences, around 12% of which are singletons. The specimen comprised PBMCs from the stem cell graft donor, sampled from the stem cell graft. The receptors derive from a human donor who donated a stem cell graft to a child with acute lymphoblastic leukemia.

This clonotype was counted many times. The chain employs TRBV6-1 and TRBJ1-6; TRBD1 matches 7 bases. After removal of 5 bases from V and 7 bases from J, the junction contained 5 bases not matched to a gene. This CDR3 contains 14 residues. Per the germline V gene, CDR1 is MNHNS and CDR2 is SASEGT. CDR3 DNA sequence: TGTGCCAGCAGTCGACAGGGTAAAAATTCACCCCTCCACTTT. Protein product: CASSRQGKNSPLHF.

This clonotype was counted ten times or more. The V and J genes are TRBV27 and TRBJ2-5; D gene unclear. V lost 5 bases to trimming and J lost 5 bases, with 12 bases between them. This CDR3 has 13 residues. CDR1 is MNHEY, CDR2 SMNVEV, per germline (reference sequence). The CDR3 sequence is CASSKGLRETQYF. The CDR3 DNA is TGTGCCAGCAGTAAAGGATTGAGGGAGACCCAGTACTTC.

The sample holds many counts of this clonotype. The rearrangement links TRBV4-3 to TRBJ2-1; tentatively, D is TRBD2 (6 bases). V gave up 0 bases and J gave up 11 bases, with 14 bases separating them. CDR3 length: 14 residues. CDR1 is LGHNA and CDR2 is YSLEER in the germline V gene. The CDR3 nucleotides read TGCGCCAGCAGCCAAGAGGCGGGCGGGACGAAGCAGTTCTTC. Its protein is CASSQEAGGTKQFF.

Ten or more counts support this clonotype. The genes are TRBV9 and TRBJ1-3; D unclear. Trimming took off 5 bases at V and 7 bases at J, with 7 bases between the two ends. Looked up from germline, CDR1 is SGDLS and CDR2 is YYNGEE. The CDR3 contains 11 residues. This CDR3 reads CASRSRNTIYF. CDR3 DNA: TGTGCCAGCAGAAGTCGGAACACCATATATTTT.

As regards this clonotype: A much larger clone differs by one base, so this may be a read error. V usage is TRBV7-9 and J usage is TRBJ1-1; unclear D gene. Germline CDR1 SEHNR, CDR2 FQNEAQ (reference sequence). This CDR3 contains 14 residues. For the CDR3, the DNA is TGTTCCAGCAGCGATTCAGCCTTGTACACTGAAGCTTTCTTT. The encoded protein is CSSSDSALYTEAFF.

This clonotype came up many times. The chain uses TRBV5-1 and TRBJ2-7, with 8 bases that match TRBD2. The length of the CDR3 is 19 residues. Per germline, CDR1 SGHRS and CDR2 YFSETQ. V gave up 4 bases and J gave up 2 bases; unmatched junction bases: 20. The CDR3 region has the DNA TGCGCCAGCAGCCCAGGCCAGCGGGAGACTGTCAAGGAGGCCTACGAGCAGTACTTC. Its translation: CASSPGQRETVKEAYEQYF. Full variable domain (outside the CDR3, taken from reference TRBV5-1 and TRBJ2-7): KAGVTQTPRYLIKTRGQQVTLSCSPISGHRSVSWYQQTPGQGLQFLFEYFSETQRNKGNFPGRFSGRQFSNSRSEMNVSTLELGDSALYLCASSPGQRETVKEAYEQYFGPGTRLTVT.

This clonotype was detected ten times or more. The chain employs TRBV3-1 and TRBJ2-3; D possibly corresponds to TRBD1 (6 bases). Germline V gene lookup returns CDR1 LGHDT and CDR2 YNNKEL (reference sequence). Trimming took off 4 bases at V and 2 bases at J, with 10 bases between the two ends. This CDR3 spans 14 amino acids. The CDR3 protein is CASSLQGYTDTQYF. In DNA, the CDR3 is TGTGCCAGCAGCCTACAGGGATACACAGATACGCAGTATTTT.

Comment on this clonotype: A read error may be the cause here, since a much bigger clone is one base away. DNA of the CDR3: TGCAGTGCTGGCCCGGGACAGGTGGGTTACGAGCAGTACTTC. Translation gives CSAGPGQVGYEQYF. The chain employs TRBV20-1 and TRBJ2-7; 8 nucleotides line up with TRBD1. The CDR3 totals 14 residues. The germline V gene encodes CDR1 DFQATT and CDR2 SNEGSKA (reference sequence). V lost 5 bases to trimming and J lost 4 bases; unmatched junction nucleotides: 10.

This clonotype was counted at least ten times. The chain has TRBV7-9 and TRBJ2-3; D is perhaps TRBD1 (5 bases). The CDR3 runs to 16 residues. CDR1 is SEHNR and CDR2 is FQNEAQ in the germline V gene (reference sequence). With 3 bases removed from V and 1 base from J, the gap between germline ends came to 14 bases. This CDR3 is CASSFWGRAGTDTQYF. DNA for the CDR3: TGTGCCAGCAGCTTTTGGGGCAGGGCAGGCACAGATACGCAGTATTTT. Using reference TRBV7-9 and TRBJ2-3 for the parts outside the CDR3, the full variable domain is DTGVSQNPRHKITKRGQNVTFRCDPISEHNRLYWYRQTLGQGPEFLTYFQNEAQLEKSRLLSDRFSAERPKGSFSTLEIQRTEQGDSAMYLCASSFWGRAGTDTQYFGPGTRLTVL.

In this sample, this clonotype turned up many times. This rearrangement joins TRBV5-1 to TRBJ1-2; D is ambiguous. Looked up from germline, CDR1 is SGHRS and CDR2 is YFSETQ. Trimming removed 0 bases from V and 2 bases from J, with 8 bases in between. The CDR3 totals 14 residues. In DNA form, the CDR3 reads TGCGCCAGCAGCTTGGGAGTTGACAACTATGGCTACACCTTC. Translated: CASSLGVDNYGYTF.

This clonotype was seen ten or more times. The rearrangement links TRBV7-2 to TRBJ2-1; 7 bases agree with TRBD2. The CDR3 covers 13 residues. Per the germline V gene, CDR1 is SGHTA and CDR2 is FQGNSA. V gave up 11 bases and J gave up 9 bases; unmatched junction bases: 13. The CDR3 protein is CASEGGGGGEQFF. The CDR3 nucleotides read TGTGCCTCGGAGGGTGGCGGGGGAGGTGAGCAGTTCTTC.

The sample holds many counts of this clonotype. The chain carries TRBV11-2 and TRBJ2-3; D might be TRBD1 (5 bases). In germline, CDR1 is SGHAT, CDR2 FQNNGV. CDR3 size: 16 residues. Trimming removed 3 bases at V and 7 bases at J, with 20 bases between. CDR3 amino acids: CASSFPDTSGWNTQYF. DNA of the CDR3: TGTGCCAGCAGCTTCCCGGACACCTCAGGGTGGAATACGCAGTATTTT. The full variable domain, its missing parts supplied by reference TRBV11-2 and TRBJ2-3, is EAGVAQSPRYKIIEKRQSVAFWCNPISGHATLYWYQQILGQGPKLLIQFQNNGVVDDSQLPKDRFSAERLKGVDSTLKIQPAKLEDSAVYLCASSFPDTSGWNTQYFGPGTRLTVL.

There are many counts of this clonotype. The chain employs TRBV29-1 and TRBJ2-4; 9 bases fit TRBD1. Germline trimming cut 6 bases from V and 2 bases from J; bases unmatched to any gene: 2. This CDR3 comprises 13 residues. Germline CDR1 and CDR2: SQVTM and ANQGSEA. In DNA, the CDR3 is TGCAGCGTCGGACAGGGGACCAAAAACATTCAGTACTTC. Its protein product is CSVGQGTKNIQYF.

The gene calls are TRBV10-2 and TRBJ1-1, with TRBD1 matching 8 bases. CDR3 size: 16 residues. V shed 0 bases and J 1 base; nucleotides not matched to a gene: 4. Germline values: CDR1 WSHSY, CDR2 SAAADI. The CDR3 DNA is TGCGCCAGCAGTGAGTCAAGCAGGGGGCGGAACACTGAAGCTTTCTTT. Amino acids: CASSESSRGRNTEAFF.

This clonotype was detected many times. The chain joins TRBV18 to TRBJ1-1; the D gene is possibly TRBD1 (5 bases). The V and J ends lost 6 bases and 8 bases respectively, with 13 bases between them. The CDR3 extends over 12 amino acids. Germline V lookup: CDR1 KGHSH, CDR2 LQKENI. The CDR3 nucleotides read TGTGCCAGCTCCCTTCGCAGGGAGGAAGCTTTCTTT. Translated: CASSLRREEAFF.

Ten or more counts support this clonotype. This chain connects TRBV20-1 to TRBJ2-2; D possibly corresponds to TRBD1 (5 bases). The CDR3 has 13 residues. V dropped 5 bases and J dropped 3 bases, with 10 bases sitting between them. The germline V gene encodes CDR1 DFQATT and CDR2 SNEGSKA (reference sequence). The CDR3 region has the DNA TGCAGTGCTCCTGGACACTACACCGGGGAGCTGTTTTTT. Protein sequence: CSAPGHYTGELFF.

This clonotype showed up many times. The V and J genes are TRBV7-8 and TRBJ2-6, with D hard to call. The germline V and J ends were trimmed by 3 bases and 0 bases, with 12 bases remaining between them. The CDR3 sequence is 17 residues long. In germline, CDR1 is SGHVS, CDR2 FQNEAQ. CDR3: CASSFLGTHSGANVLTF. As DNA, the CDR3 is TGTGCCAGCAGCTTTCTAGGAACTCACTCTGGGGCCAACGTCCTGACTTTC. The whole variable domain, remainder taken from reference TRBV7-8 and TRBJ2-6, is GAGVSQSPRYKVAKRGQDVALRCDPISGHVSLFWYQQALGQGPEFLTYFQNEAQLDKSGLPSDRFFAERPEGSVSTLKIQRTQQEDSAVYLCASSFLGTHSGANVLTFGAGSRLTVL.

V usage is TRBV6-1 and J usage is TRBJ1-5, with 8 positions matching TRBD1. This CDR3 is built from 19 residues. Per germline, CDR1 MNHNS and CDR2 SASEGT. With V trimmed by 4 bases and J by 2 bases, 16 bases remained unmatched. The CDR3 loop reads CASSARAPQTGAGNQPQHF. CDR3 sequence (DNA): TGTGCCAGCAGTGCGAGGGCCCCGCAGACAGGGGCCGGCAATCAGCCCCAGCATTTT.

Worth noting for this clonotype: This may arise from a read error, as a much more abundant clone is one base away. This chain connects TRBV11-2 to TRBJ1-1; no firm D call. Trimming stripped 5 bases from V and 3 bases from J, with 10 bases between. The CDR3 is 13 residues long. Per germline, CDR1 SGHAT and CDR2 FQNNGV. The CDR3 region has the DNA TGTGCCAGCAGCCCCCTGGAGTACACTGAAGCTTTCTTT. Its protein product is CASSPLEYTEAFF.

This clonotype was recorded many times. V is TRBV6-1 and J is TRBJ2-7, with 8 bases that match TRBD2. The CDR3 loop spans 14 amino acids. The V segment lost 6 bases and the J segment 3 bases; nucleotides outside the gene matches: 7. The V gene's germline CDR1 is MNHNS and CDR2 SASEGT. The CDR3: CASRSGSGDYEQYF. The CDR3 nucleotides are TGTGCCAGCAGGTCCGGTAGCGGGGACTACGAGCAGTACTTC.

J is TRBJ1-2 and V is TRBV6-5, with no clear D. CDR3 length: 15 amino acids. Between the trimmed V and J ends, which lost 0 bases and 2 bases, there was a span of 10 bases. In germline, CDR1 is MNHEY, CDR2 SVGAGI. The CDR3 protein is CASSYSKLGNYGYTF. The CDR3 nucleotides are TGTGCCAGCAGTTACTCGAAACTAGGGAACTATGGCTACACCTTC.

This clonotype was picked up many times. V usage is TRBV20-1 and J usage is TRBJ1-2; no firm D call. Germline V gene data show CDR1 as DFQATT and CDR2 as SNEGSKA (reference sequence). The V end was cut by 3 bases, the J end by 4 bases, with 9 bases between. This CDR3 comprises 12 residues. The CDR3 DNA is TGCAGTGCTAGTACAAGACTCTATGGCTACACCTTC. Its translation is CSASTRLYGYTF.

This clonotype has at least ten counts. This chain uses TRBV20-1 with TRBJ2-1; 9 bases match TRBD2. Germline lookup yields CDR1 DFQATT and CDR2 SNEGSKA (reference sequence). The CDR3 totals 14 residues. Trimming at V came to 6 bases and at J to 5 bases, leaving 8 bases not matched to a gene. The CDR3: CSAARGGTNNEQFF. CDR3 nucleotides: TGCAGTGCCGCGCGGGGGGGGACAAACAATGAGCAGTTCTTC.

The V call is TRBV6-2 or TRBV6-3, the J call TRBJ2-3, with D hard to call. The V and J ends lost 2 bases and 1 base respectively, with 4 bases between them. CDR3 size: 13 residues. Per germline, CDR1 MNHEY and CDR2 SVGEGT. CDR3 DNA sequence: TGTGCCAGCAGTTACACTCGCACAGATACGCAGTATTTT. Amino acids: CASSYTRTDTQYF.

This clonotype was observed at least ten times. As DNA, the CDR3 is TGTGCCAGCACCGCTTCCCCGCAGCATCAGCCCCAGCATTTT. This gives the protein CASTASPQHQPQHF. The chain links TRBV6-1 to TRBJ1-5; D remains unclear. Trimming removed 7 bases from V and 5 bases from J, with 15 bases in between. The germline gives CDR1 MNHNS, CDR2 SASEGT. The CDR3 has 14 amino acids.